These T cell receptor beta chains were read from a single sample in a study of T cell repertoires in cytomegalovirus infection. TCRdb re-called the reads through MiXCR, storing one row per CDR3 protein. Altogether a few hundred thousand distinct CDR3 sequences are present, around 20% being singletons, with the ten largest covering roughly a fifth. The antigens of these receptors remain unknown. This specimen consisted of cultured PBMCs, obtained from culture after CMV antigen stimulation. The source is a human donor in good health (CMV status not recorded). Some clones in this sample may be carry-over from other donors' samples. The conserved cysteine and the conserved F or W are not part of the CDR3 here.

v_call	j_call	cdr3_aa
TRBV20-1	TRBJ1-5	SASEPGAGANQPQH
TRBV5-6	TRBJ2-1	ASSLATSGRSSYNEQF
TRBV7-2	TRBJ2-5	ASSWGDSQETQY
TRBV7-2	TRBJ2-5	ASSLEAGGGGETQY
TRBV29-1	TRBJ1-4	SVAERATNEKLF
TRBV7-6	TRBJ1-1	ASREPGGMNTEAF
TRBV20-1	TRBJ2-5	SASGFLAQETQY
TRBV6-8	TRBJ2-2	ASLIFGQGSVGTGELF
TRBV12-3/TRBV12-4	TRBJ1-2	ASSSGRGYT
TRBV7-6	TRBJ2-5	ASSPGGLAAYQETQY
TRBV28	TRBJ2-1	ASTRFRTGSYNEQF
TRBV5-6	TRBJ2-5	ASSRFDREGRETQY
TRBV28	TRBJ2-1	ASSLGDRYNEQF
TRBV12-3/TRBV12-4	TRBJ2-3	ASRRAGSSTDTQY
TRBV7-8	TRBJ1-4	ASSLAAGQFREKLF
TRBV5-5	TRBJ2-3	ASSLELSTDTQY
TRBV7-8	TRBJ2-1	ASSSLATSEQYNEQF
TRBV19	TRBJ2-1	ASRPDTSSYNEQF
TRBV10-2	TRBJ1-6	ASSVGRHYNSPLH
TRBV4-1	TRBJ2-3	ASSQLAGRTDTQY
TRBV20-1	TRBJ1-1	SARDGDRGLAEAF
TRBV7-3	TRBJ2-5	ASSPGRRETQY
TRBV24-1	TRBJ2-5	ATSDPGLGFQY
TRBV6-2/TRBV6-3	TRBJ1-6	ASRTPRVRKSPLH
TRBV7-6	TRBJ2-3	ASGLIQGSTDTQY
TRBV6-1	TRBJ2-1	ASSRGLAGAEQF
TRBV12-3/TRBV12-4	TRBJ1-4	ASSFRRELF
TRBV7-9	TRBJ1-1	ASSFVRDRVTEAF
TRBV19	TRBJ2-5	ASNFGAGLQETQY
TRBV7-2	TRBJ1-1	ASRRGLDTEAF
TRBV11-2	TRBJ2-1	ASSLRESARRWVRVNEQL
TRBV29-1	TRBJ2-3	SVESGKRELADTQY
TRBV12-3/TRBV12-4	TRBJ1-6	ASSNPSEPLH
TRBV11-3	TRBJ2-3	ASSLGWREINTDTQY
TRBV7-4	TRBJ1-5	ASSSGTNRQPQH
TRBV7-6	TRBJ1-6	ATRTWNSPLH
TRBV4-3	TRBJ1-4	ASDSSPTNEKLF
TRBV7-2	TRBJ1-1	ASSPLVNTEAF
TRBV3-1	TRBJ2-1	ASSSTGSSYNEQF
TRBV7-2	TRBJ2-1	ASSLAPGGYNEQF
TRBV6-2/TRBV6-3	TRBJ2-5	ASSYDKGRETQY
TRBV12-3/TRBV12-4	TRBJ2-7	ASSPILSGTVVDEQY
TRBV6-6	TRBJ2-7	ASTIEGTSYEQY
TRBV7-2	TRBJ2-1	ASSKSSGTGSYNEQF
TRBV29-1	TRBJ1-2	SAGDGYT
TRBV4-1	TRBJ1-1	ASSKDRLNTEAF
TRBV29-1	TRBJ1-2	SVAPARVIANYGYT
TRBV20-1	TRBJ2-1	SALVIVSYNEQF
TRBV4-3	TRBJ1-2	ASSQNLESGGYT
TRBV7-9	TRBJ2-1	ASSLGGSGRPQF
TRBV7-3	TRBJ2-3	ASSLRPGRGTDTQY
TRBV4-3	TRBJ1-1	ASSQDLAMNTEAF
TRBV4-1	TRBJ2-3	ASSQDLTGMFKDTQY
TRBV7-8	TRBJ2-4	ASSLGSLAKNIQY
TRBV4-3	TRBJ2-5	ASSQDTRRTKTQY